This is a list of T cell receptor beta chains from one sample in a study of blood T cell repertoires in COVID-19. Sequencing used immunoSEQ multiplex PCR; TCRdb keeps in-frame clones, though not all of them. The sample carries some 160,000 clones, 83% recorded once. The sequencing input was peripheral blood. The source of these receptors is an elderly woman with acute or convalescent COVID-19. The CDR3 runs from the conserved cysteine through the conserved F or W. Fields, in order: clone size, D gene, J gene, V gene, CDR3 protein, CDR3 DNA. The D gene is left open where the match is weak. Size is omitted from some rows. Given values are once, few, many or a class for expanded clones.

>-|-|TRBJ1-2|TRBV30
CAWYRGNYGYTF
TGTGCCTGGTACCGGGGGAACTATGGCTACACCTTC
>-|-|TRBJ1-1|TRBV6-2/TRBV6-3
CASSPAPGQGITEAFF
TGTGCCAGCAGCCCGGCGCCGGGACAAGGAATCACTGAAGCTTTCTTT
>-|-|TRBJ1-1|TRBV20-1
CSAPGVTEAFF
TGCAGTGCGCCAGGGGTCACTGAAGCTTTCTTT
>-|TRBD1|TRBJ2-5|TRBV28
CASSRQGVRETQYF
TGTGCCAGCAGTCGACAGGGGGTGAGGGAGACCCAGTACTTC
>-|-|TRBJ2-7|TRBV11-2
CASSLRPPGRVSYEQYF
TGTGCCAGCAGCTTACGCCCCCCCGGTCGGGTAAGCTACGAGCAGTACTTC
>-|TRBD1|TRBJ1-5|TRBV5-8
CASSLVFGTDNSNQPQHF
TGTGCCAGCAGCTTGGTCTTCGGGACAGATAATAGCAATCAGCCCCAGCATTTT
>-|-|TRBJ1-2|TRBV12-3/TRBV12-4
CASRGILNYGYTF
TGTGCCAGCCGGGGAATACTAAACTATGGCTACACCTTC
>-|-|TRBJ2-2|TRBV10-3
CAISESSTHTGELFF
TGTGCCATCAGTGAGTCGAGCACGCACACCGGGGAGCTGTTTTTT
>few|-|TRBJ1-5|TRBV7-9
CASSYEVGQPQHF
TGTGCCAGCAGCTACGAGGTCGGACAGCCCCAGCATTTT
>once|-|TRBJ2-1|TRBV6-5
CASSSGVSSYNEQFF
TGTGCCAGCAGTTCAGGGGTCAGCTCCTACAATGAGCAGTTCTTC
>-|-|TRBJ2-3|TRBV13
CASSLWRGGSPDTQYF
TGTGCCAGCAGCTTATGGAGGGGGGGCTCCCCAGATACGCAGTATTTT
>-|-|TRBJ1-4|TRBV7-9
CASSFGSRGTANEKLFF
TGTGCCAGCAGTTTCGGGTCGCGGGGTACGGCTAATGAAAAACTGTTTTTT
>-|-|TRBJ2-3|TRBV5-4
CASRAETTSTDTQYF
TGTGCCAGCAGAGCGGAGACAACTAGCACAGATACGCAGTATTTT
>once|-|TRBJ2-1|TRBV18
CASSEARGSGYNEQFF
TGTGCCAGCTCAGAAGCCCGGGGGTCGGGTTACAATGAGCAGTTCTTC
>-|TRBD1|TRBJ2-1|TRBV11-1
CASRGQGGEQFF
TGTGCCAGCAGGGGACAGGGCGGGGAGCAGTTCTTC
>-|-|TRBJ2-7|TRBV15
CATSRTAGSYEQYF
TGTGCCACCAGCAGGACAGCTGGCTCCTACGAGCAGTACTTC
>once|-|TRBJ1-5|TRBV6-1
CASSELRGSNQPQHF
TGTGCCAGCAGTGAGCTAAGGGGAAGCAATCAGCCCCAGCATTTT
>-|TRBD1|TRBJ2-7|TRBV18
CASSPDRGRYTDEQYF
TGTGCCAGCTCACCGGACAGGGGGAGATATACAGACGAGCAGTACTTC
>-|-|TRBJ1-4|TRBV4-3
CASSQDRRATLFF
TGCGCCAGCAGCCAAGATAGGCGGGCGACCTTGTTTTTT
>-|-|TRBJ1-3|TRBV28
CASSFSGIPNTIYF
TGTGCCAGCAGTTTTTCAGGAATTCCGAACACCATATATTTT
>-|TRBD2|TRBJ2-3|TRBV18
CASSTDRTRGSDTQYF
TGTGCCAGCTCCACCGATCGGACTAGAGGCTCAGATACGCAGTATTTT
>once|TRBD1|TRBJ2-5|TRBV18
CASSPRQGAETQYF
TGTGCCAGCTCACCCCGACAGGGAGCAGAGACCCAGTACTTC
>-|TRBD2|TRBJ2-3|TRBV28
CASSLPRGVTDTQYF
TGTGCCAGCAGTCTTCCCCGGGGGGTAACAGATACGCAGTATTTT
>once|-|TRBJ1-3|TRBV29-1
CSVREASSGNTIYF
TGCAGCGTTCGGGAGGCGAGCTCTGGAAACACCATATATTTT
>once|-|TRBJ1-2|TRBV7-2
CASSNAGVPNYGYTF
TGTGCCAGCAGCAACGCGGGGGTGCCTAACTATGGCTACACCTTC
>-|TRBD1|TRBJ1-5|TRBV7-2
CASSGPGRGKGQPQHF
TGTGCCAGCAGCGGCCCGGGCAGGGGGAAAGGTCAGCCCCAGCATTTT
>-|-|TRBJ1-1|TRBV9
CASSVQALNTEAFF
TGTGCCAGCAGCGTTCAGGCCTTGAACACTGAAGCTTTCTTT
>-|-|TRBJ2-5|TRBV10-3
CAISESIRGWETQYF
TGTGCCATCAGTGAGTCGATCAGGGGATGGGAGACCCAGTACTTC
>-|TRBD1|TRBJ1-5|TRBV7-2
CASSLGTGGSQPQHF
TGTGCCAGCAGCTTGGGGACAGGGGGAAGTCAGCCCCAGCATTTT
>-|TRBD2|TRBJ2-1|TRBV19
CASSVGLAGIPYNEQFF
TGTGCCAGTAGTGTGGGACTAGCGGGGATACCGTACAATGAGCAGTTCTTC
>-|-|TRBJ1-1|TRBV19
CASSIGGAVGTEAFF
TGTGCCAGTAGTATAGGAGGAGCAGTAGGTACTGAAGCTTTCTTT
>-|-|TRBJ1-2|TRBV2
CASSDRGGTYGYTF
TGTGCCAGCAGTGACAGGGGTGGGACCTATGGCTACACCTTC
>-|-|TRBJ2-6|TRBV5-1
CASKLGGSGANVLTF
TGCGCCAGCAAGCTGGGGGGTAGTGGGGCCAACGTCCTGACTTTC
>once|-|TRBJ1-6|TRBV27
CASSSSEDPTRSLHF
TGTGCCAGCAGTTCTTCAGAGGACCCCACTAGGTCCCTCCACTTT
>-|TRBD1|TRBJ1-1|TRBV19
CASSPLPGQTNTEAFF
TGTGCCAGTAGTCCCCTACCGGGACAGACGAACACTGAAGCTTTCTTT
>few|-|TRBJ1-6|TRBV5-4
CASSSPLQGSNSPLHF
TGTGCCAGCAGCTCTCCTCTCCAGGGAAGTAATTCACCCCTCCACTTT
>-|-|TRBJ1-6|TRBV21-1
CASSRNFRQGNSPLHF
TGTGCCAGCAGCAGAAATTTCAGACAGGGGAATTCACCCCTCCACTTT
>few|TRBD1|TRBJ2-2|TRBV10-3
CAISGVRTGGTGELFF
TGTGCCATCAGTGGAGTCCGGACAGGGGGTACCGGGGAGCTGTTTTTT
>-|TRBD1|TRBJ2-5|TRBV12-3/TRBV12-4
CASSSTGEETQYF
TGTGCCAGCAGTTCGACAGGGGAAGAGACCCAGTACTTC
>-|-|TRBJ1-5|TRBV28
CASRPTGIRNQPQHF
TGTGCCAGCAGACCCACAGGGATTAGAAATCAGCCCCAGCATTTT
>-|TRBD2|TRBJ2-5|TRBV28
CASSSKRLGGGETQYF
TGTGCCAGCAGTTCCAAACGACTAGGCGGGGGAGAGACCCAGTACTTC
>-|TRBD1|TRBJ2-2|TRBV16
CASSRGLENTGELFF
TGTGCCAGCAGCAGGGGGCTTGAGAACACCGGGGAGCTGTTTTTT
>-|-|TRBJ2-7|TRBV27
CASSLRAQSYEQYF
TGTGCCAGCAGTTTGAGGGCCCAGTCCTACGAGCAGTACTTC
>-|TRBD1|TRBJ2-5|TRBV5-4
CASSSGDRARETQYF
TGTGCCAGCAGCTCGGGGGACAGGGCTAGGGAGACCCAGTACTTC
>-|TRBD1|TRBJ1-6|TRBV19
CASSILGTGSDSPLHF
TGTGCCAGTAGTATACTCGGGACAGGGAGTGATTCACCCCTCCACTTT
>-|-|TRBJ1-5|TRBV28
CASSLVLRPNQPQHF
TGTGCCAGCAGTTTAGTTCTCAGGCCAAATCAGCCCCAGCATTTT